This TCR beta chain was recorded in a study of vaccination effects on CD4 cells after COVID-19. Study outcomes and limitations: Marked clonal contraction was seen in infection- and vaccine-induced clones late after vaccination. Few convalescent patients were included, and no early post-infection timepoints were sampled.

About this clone: Its antigen is unknown.

Libraries were prepared by immunoSEQ multiplex PCR; TCRdb keeps only in-frame clonotypes and omits some of them. This table has roughly 57,000 clones, more than 75% appearing once. With the ViraFEST assay, the study expanded antigen-specific CD4+ T cells using viral peptide pools, then sequenced them. CD4+ T cells were isolated after around 10 days of culture. Confirmation by PCR established that the person had SARS-CoV-2 infection between March and December 2020. Fresh IL-2-containing medium replaced half the medium on days 3 and 7. The V gene lost 4 bases and the J gene lost 1 base, with 7 bases spanning the gap. There are 13 residues in the CDR3. From germline, CDR1 is SGHRS and CDR2 YFSETQ.

This receptor was obtained from a human donor who had a prior SARS-CoV-2 infection. The sample in question was CD4+ T cells from PBMCs cultured with HIV peptides, obtained before COVID-19 vaccination. Subset in this sample: HIV-1 Nef peptide pool negative control/reference culture. The chain recombines TRBV5-1 with TRBJ2-3; D remains ambiguous. CDR3 protein: CASSPGGTDTQYF. The CDR3 DNA reads TGCGCCAGCAGCCCGGGTGGCACAGATACGCAGTATTTT.